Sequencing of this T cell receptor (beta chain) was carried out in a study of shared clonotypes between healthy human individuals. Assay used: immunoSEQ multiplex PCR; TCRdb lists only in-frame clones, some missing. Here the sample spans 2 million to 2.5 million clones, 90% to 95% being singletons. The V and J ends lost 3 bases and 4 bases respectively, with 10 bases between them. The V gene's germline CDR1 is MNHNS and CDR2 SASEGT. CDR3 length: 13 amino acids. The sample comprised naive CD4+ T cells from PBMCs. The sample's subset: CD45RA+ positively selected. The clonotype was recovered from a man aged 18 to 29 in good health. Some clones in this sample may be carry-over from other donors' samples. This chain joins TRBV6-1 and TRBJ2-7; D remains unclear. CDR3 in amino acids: CASSDSPLYEQYF. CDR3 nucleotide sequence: TGTGCCAGCAGTGACTCCCCGCTATACGAGCAGTACTTC.